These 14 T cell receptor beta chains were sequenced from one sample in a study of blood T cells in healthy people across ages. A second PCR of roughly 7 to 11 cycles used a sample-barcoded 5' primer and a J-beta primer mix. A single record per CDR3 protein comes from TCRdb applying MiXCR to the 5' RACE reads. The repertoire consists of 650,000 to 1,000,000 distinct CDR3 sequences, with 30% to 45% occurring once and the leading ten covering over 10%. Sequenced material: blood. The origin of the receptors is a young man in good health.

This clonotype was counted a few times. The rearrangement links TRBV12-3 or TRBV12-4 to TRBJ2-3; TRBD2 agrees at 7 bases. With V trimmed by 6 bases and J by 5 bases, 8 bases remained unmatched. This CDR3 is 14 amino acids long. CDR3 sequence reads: CASSQTSRLDTQYF. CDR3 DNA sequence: TGTGCCAGCAGCCAGACTAGCAGACTAGATACGCAGTATTTT.

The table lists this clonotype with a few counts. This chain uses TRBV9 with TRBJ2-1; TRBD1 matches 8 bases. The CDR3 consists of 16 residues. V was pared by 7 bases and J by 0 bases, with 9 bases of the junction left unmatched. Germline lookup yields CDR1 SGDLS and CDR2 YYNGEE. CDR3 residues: CASGGSGTGSYNEQFF. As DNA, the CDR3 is TGTGCCAGCGGCGGATCCGGGACAGGCTCCTACAATGAGCAGTTCTTC. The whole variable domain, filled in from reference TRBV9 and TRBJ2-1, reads DSGVTQTPKHLITATGQRVTLRCSPRSGDLSVYWYQQSLDQGLQFLIQYYNGEERAKGNILERFSAQQFPDLHSELNLSSLELGDSALYFCASGGSGTGSYNEQFFGPGTRLTVL.

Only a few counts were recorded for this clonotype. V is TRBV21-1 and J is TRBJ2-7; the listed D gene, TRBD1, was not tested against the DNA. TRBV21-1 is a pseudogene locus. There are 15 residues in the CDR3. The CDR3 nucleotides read TGTGCCAGCACCATCACAGGGCAGGGGGACAATGAGCAGTACTTC. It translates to CASTITGQGDNEQYF.

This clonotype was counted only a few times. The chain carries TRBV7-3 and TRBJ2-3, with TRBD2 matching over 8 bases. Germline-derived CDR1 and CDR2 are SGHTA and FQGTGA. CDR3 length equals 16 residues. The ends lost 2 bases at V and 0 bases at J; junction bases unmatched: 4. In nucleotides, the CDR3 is TGTGCCAGCAGCTTATTCGCGGGGGGAAGCACAGATACGCAGTATTTT. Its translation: CASSLFAGGSTDTQYF.

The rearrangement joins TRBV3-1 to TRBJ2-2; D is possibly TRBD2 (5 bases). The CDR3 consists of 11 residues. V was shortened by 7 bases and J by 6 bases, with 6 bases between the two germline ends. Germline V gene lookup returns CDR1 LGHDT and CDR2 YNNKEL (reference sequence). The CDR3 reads CASIGAGELFF. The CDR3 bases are TGTGCCAGCATCGGGGCCGGGGAGCTGTTTTTT.

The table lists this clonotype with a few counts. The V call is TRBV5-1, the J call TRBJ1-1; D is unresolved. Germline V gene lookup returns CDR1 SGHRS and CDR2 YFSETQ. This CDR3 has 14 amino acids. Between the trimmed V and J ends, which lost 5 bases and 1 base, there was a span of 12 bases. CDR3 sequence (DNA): TGCGCCAGCAGAGAGGGCGCGACGAACACTGAAGCTTTCTTT. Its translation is CASREGATNTEAFF. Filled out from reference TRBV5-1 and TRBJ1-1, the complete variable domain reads KAGVTQTPRYLIKTRGQQVTLSCSPISGHRSVSWYQQTPGQGLQFLFEYFSETQRNKGNFPGRFSGRQFSNSRSEMNVSTLELGDSALYLCASREGATNTEAFFGQGTRLTVV.

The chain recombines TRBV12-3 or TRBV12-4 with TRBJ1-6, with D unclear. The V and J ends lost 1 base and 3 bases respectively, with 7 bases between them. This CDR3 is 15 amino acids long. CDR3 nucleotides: TGTGCCAGCAGTTTAGGGCCAGGCTATAATTCACCCCTCCACTTT. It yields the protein CASSLGPGYNSPLHF.

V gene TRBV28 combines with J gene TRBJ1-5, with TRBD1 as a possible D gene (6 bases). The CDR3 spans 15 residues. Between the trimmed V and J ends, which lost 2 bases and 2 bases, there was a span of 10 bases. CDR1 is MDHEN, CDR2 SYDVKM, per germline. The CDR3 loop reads CASSLQGSGNQPQHF. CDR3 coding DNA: TGTGCCAGCAGTTTACAGGGGTCGGGCAATCAGCCCCAGCATTTT.

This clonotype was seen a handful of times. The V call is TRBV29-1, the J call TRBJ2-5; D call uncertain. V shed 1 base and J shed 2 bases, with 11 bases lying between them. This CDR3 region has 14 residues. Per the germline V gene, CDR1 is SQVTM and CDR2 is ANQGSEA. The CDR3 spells CSVEVIPEQETQYF. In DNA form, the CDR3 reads TGCAGCGTTGAAGTTATACCCGAACAAGAGACCCAGTACTTC.

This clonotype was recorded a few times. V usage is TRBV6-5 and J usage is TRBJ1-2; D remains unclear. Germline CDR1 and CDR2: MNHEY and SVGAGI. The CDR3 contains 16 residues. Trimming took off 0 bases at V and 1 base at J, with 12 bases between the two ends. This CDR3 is CASSYSQSGSNYGYTF. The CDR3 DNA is TGTGCCAGCAGTTACTCGCAGTCGGGGAGTAACTATGGCTACACCTTC.

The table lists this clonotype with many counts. The CDR3 is CSARDPLAAQLNYGYTF. In DNA form, the CDR3 reads TGCAGTGCTAGAGATCCCCTGGCAGCCCAACTTAACTATGGCTACACCTTC. The rearrangement links TRBV20-1 to TRBJ1-2; D is unclear. CDR1 DFQATT and CDR2 SNEGSKA come from the germline V gene (reference sequence). Deletions cut 0 bases from V and 1 base from J, with 18 bases between. The CDR3 sequence is 17 residues long.

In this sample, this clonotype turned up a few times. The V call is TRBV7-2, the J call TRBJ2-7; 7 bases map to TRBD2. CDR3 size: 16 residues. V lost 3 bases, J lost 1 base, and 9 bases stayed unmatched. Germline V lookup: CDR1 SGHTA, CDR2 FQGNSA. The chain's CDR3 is CASSFSGGGLSYEQYF. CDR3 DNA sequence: TGTGCCAGCAGCTTCTCGGGCGGGGGACTATCCTACGAGCAGTACTTC.

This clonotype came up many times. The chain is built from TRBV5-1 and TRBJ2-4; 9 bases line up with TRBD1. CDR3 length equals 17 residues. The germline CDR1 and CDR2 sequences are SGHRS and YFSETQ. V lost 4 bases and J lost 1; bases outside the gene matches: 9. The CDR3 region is CASSIAGTGTAKNIQYF. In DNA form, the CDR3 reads TGCGCCAGCAGCATAGCCGGGACAGGGACGGCCAAAAACATTCAGTACTTC. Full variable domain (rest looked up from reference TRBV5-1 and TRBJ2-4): KAGVTQTPRYLIKTRGQQVTLSCSPISGHRSVSWYQQTPGQGLQFLFEYFSETQRNKGNFPGRFSGRQFSNSRSEMNVSTLELGDSALYLCASSIAGTGTAKNIQYFGAGTRLSVL.

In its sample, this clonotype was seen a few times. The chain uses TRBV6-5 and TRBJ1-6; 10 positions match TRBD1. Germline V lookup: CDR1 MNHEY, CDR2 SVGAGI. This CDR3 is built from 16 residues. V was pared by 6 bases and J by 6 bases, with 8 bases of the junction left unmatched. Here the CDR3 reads CASRPGTGEGNSPLHF. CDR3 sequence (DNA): TGTGCCAGCAGGCCCGGGACAGGGGAAGGTAATTCACCCCTCCACTTT.